The count of the clone carrying this TCR beta chain is one. The antigen is not known. The trim removed 4 bases at V and 4 bases at J, leaving 5 bases unmatched. The V gene's germline CDR1 is PRHDT and CDR2 FYEKMQ (reference sequence). This CDR3 is 16 amino acids long. Profiled with immunoSEQ multiplex PCR; TCRdb holds only in-frame clones, not every one. In the table there are 60,000 or so clones, more than 75% of which are singletons. This sample was included in a study of graft-versus-host responses after intestinal transplantation. Across the whole study: Following induction with anti-thymocyte globulin, all recipients were given tacrolimus and steroids for about three years. Overall study results and limits: Researchers found peak circulating GvH clone levels linked to early post-transplant HvG declines. Within allografts, high graft-versus-host to host-versus-graft clonal ratios were seen among patients with graft-donor T cell macrochimerism.

The chain joins TRBV13 to TRBJ2-2; TRBD1 agrees at 11 bases. This material consisted of PBMCs, taken 118 to 130 days after intestinal transplantation. This sequence was found in a human patient who received an intestinal transplant, so some T cells may come from the graft donor. The CDR3 nucleotides are TGTGCCAGCAGCTCTGGGGGGACAGGGGGCACCGGGGAGCTGTTTTTT. Translating it yields CASSSGGTGGTGELFF.